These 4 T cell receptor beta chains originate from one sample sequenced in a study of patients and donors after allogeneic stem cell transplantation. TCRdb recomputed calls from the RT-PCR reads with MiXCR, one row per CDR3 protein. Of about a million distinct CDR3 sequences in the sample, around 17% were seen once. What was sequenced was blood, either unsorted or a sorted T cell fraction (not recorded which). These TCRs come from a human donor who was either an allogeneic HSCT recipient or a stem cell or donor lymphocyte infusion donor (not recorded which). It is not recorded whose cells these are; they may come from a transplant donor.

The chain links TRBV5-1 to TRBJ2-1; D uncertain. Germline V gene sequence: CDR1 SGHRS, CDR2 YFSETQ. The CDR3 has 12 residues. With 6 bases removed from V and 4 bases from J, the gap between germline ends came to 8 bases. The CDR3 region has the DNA TGCGCCAGCACTCTGACTTACAATGAGCAGTTCTTC. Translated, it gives CASTLTYNEQFF.

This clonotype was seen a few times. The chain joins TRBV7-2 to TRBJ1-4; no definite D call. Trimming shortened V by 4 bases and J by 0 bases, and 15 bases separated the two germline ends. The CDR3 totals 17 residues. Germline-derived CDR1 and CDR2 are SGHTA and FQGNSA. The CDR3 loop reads CASSSLGRVPTNEKLFF. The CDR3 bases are TGTGCCAGCAGCTCCCTGGGTCGTGTGCCAACTAATGAAAAACTGTTTTTT. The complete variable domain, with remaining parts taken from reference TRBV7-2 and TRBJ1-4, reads GAGVSQSPSNKVTEKGKDVELRCDPISGHTALYWYRQSLGQGLEFLIYFQGNSAPDKSGLPSDRFSAERTGGSVSTLTIQRTQQEDSAVYLCASSSLGRVPTNEKLFFGSGTQLSVL.

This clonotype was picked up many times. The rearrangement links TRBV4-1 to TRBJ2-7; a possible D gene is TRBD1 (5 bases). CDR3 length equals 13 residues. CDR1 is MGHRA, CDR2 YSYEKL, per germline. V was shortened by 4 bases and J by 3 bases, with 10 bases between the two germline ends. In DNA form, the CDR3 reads TGCGCCAGCAGCCCAATGACAGTCTACGAGCAGTACTTC. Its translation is CASSPMTVYEQYF.

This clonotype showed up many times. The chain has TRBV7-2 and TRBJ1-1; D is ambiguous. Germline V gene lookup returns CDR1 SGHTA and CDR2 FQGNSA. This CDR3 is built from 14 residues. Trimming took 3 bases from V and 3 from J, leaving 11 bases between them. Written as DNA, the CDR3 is TGTGCCAGCAGCTTCGATCGTTTTGACACTGAAGCTTTCTTT. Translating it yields CASSFDRFDTEAFF.